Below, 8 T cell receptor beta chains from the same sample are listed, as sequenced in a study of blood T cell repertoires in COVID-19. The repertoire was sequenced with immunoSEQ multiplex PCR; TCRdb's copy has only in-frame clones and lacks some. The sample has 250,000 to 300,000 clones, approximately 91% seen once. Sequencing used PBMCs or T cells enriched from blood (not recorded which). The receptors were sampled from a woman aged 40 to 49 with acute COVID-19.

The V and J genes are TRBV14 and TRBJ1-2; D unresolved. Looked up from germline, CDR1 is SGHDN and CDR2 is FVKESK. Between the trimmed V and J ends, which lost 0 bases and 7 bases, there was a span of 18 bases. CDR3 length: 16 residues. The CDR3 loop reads CASSQDSSRTLAGYTF. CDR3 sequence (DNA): TGTGCCAGCAGCCAAGATAGTAGCAGAACGCTTGCTGGCTACACCTTC.

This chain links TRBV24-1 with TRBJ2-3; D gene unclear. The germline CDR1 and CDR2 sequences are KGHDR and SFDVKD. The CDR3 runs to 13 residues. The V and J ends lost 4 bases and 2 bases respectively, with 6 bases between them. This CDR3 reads CATSDYLTDTQYF. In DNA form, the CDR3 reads TGTGCCACCAGTGACTACCTCACAGATACGCAGTATTTT.

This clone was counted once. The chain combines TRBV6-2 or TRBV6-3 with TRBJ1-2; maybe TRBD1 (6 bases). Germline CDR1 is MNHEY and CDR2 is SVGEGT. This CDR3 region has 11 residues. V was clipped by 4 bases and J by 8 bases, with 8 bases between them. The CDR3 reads CASSWGQGYTF. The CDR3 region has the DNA TGTGCCAGCAGTTGGGGGCAAGGCTACACCTTC.

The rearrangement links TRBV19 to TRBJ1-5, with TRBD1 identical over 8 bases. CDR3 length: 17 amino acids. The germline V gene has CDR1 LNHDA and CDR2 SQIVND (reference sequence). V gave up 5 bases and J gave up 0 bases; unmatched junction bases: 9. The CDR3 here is CASSAGRTGYSNQPQHF. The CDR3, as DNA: TGTGCCAGTAGTGCCGGGAGGACAGGGTATAGCAATCAGCCCCAGCATTTT.

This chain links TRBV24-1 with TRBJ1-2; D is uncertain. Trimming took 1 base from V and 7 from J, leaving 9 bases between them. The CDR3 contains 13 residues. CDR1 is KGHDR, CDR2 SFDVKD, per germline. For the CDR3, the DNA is TGTGCCACCAGTGATTTCGACACTGGTGGCTACACCTTC. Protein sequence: CATSDFDTGGYTF.

The CDR3 DNA reads TGTGCCAGCAAGACAGGGCTGGCCTACGAGCAGTACTTC. Amino acid sequence: CASKTGLAYEQYF. The rearrangement uses TRBV28 and TRBJ2-7, with 7 positions matching TRBD1. The ends lost 7 bases at V and 2 bases at J; junction bases unmatched: 5. Germline assignment: CDR1 MDHEN and CDR2 SYDVKM. The CDR3 loop spans 13 amino acids.

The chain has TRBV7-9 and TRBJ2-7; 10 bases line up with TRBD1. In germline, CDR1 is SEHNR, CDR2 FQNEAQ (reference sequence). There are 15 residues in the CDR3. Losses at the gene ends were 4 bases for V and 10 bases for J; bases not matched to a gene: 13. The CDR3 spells CASSSTGGLTSAQYF. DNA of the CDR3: TGTGCCAGCAGCTCGACAGGGGGCCTGACCTCGGCCCAGTACTTC.

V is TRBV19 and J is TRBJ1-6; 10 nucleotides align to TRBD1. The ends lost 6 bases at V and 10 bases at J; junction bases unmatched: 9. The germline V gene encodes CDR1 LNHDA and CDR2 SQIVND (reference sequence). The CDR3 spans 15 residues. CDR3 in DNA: TGTGCCAGTAGCAAAAACCGGGACAGGGGCTCACCCCTCCACTTT. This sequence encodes CASSKNRDRGSPLHF. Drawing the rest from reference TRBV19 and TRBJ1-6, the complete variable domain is DGGITQSPKYLFRKEGQNVTLSCEQNLNHDAMYWYRQDPGQGLRLIYYSQIVNDFQKGDIAEGYSVSREKKESFPLTVTSAQKNPTAFYLCASSKNRDRGSPLHFGNGTRLTVT.